This TCR beta chain was sequenced in a study of cytomegalovirus exposure and HLA in healthy donors. Whole-study results and caveats: The authors later found most CMV-associated TCR beta chains appeared HLA-restricted.

The PCR was carried out with 60 Vbeta primers and 13 Jbeta primers. Profiled with immunoSEQ multiplex PCR; TCRdb holds only in-frame clones, not every one. Of roughly 180,000 clones listed, 65% to 85% were seen once; the top ten hold roughly 3%. The CDR3 sequence is 15 residues long. Germline V gene data show CDR1 as MNHEY and CDR2 as SMNVEV (reference sequence). As concerns this clone: No antigen is known for it.

The source of this sequence is a female donor in good health and CMV-seronegative. The chain has TRBV27 and TRBJ1-1, with 8 nucleotides matching TRBD1. Material for sequencing was PBMCs. The chain's CDR3 is CAVLVPRGRDTEAFF. In nucleotides, the CDR3 is TGTGCAGTTTTGGTCCCCAGGGGGCGTGACACTGAAGCTTTCTTT.